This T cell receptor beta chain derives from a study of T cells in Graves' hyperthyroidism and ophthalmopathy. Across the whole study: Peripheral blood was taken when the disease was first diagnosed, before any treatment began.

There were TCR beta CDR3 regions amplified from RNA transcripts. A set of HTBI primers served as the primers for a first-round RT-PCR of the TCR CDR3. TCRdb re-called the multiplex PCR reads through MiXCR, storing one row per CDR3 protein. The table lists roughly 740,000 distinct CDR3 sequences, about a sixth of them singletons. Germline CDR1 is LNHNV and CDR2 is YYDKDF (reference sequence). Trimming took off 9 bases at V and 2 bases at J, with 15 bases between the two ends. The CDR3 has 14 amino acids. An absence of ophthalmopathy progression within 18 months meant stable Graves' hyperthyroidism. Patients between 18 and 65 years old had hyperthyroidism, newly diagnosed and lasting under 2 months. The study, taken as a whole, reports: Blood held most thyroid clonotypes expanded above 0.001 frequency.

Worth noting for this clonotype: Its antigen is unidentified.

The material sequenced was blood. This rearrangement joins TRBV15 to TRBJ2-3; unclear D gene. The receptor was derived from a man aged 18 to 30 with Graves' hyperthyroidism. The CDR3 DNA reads TGTGCCACTACGCTGGGGTTTAACACAGATACGCAGTATTTT. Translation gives CATTLGFNTDTQYF.